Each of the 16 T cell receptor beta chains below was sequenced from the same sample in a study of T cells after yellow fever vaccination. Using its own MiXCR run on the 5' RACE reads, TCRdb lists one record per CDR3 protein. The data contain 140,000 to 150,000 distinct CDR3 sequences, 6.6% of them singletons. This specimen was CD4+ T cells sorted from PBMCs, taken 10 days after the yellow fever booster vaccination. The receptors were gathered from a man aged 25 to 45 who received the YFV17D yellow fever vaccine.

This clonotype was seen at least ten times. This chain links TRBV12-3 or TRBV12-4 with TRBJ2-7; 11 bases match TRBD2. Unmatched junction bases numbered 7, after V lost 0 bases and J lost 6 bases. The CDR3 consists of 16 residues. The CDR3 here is CASSLALVAGGTEQYF. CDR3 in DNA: TGTGCCAGCAGTTTAGCGCTGGTAGCGGGAGGGACCGAGCAGTACTTC.

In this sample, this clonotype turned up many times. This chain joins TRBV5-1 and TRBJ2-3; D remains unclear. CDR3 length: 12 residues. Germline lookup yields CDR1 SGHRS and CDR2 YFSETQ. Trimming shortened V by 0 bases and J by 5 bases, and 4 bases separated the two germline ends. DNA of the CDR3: TGCGCCAGCAGCTTGGTGGGAGATACGCAGTATTTT. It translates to CASSLVGDTQYF. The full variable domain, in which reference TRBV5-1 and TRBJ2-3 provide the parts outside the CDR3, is KAGVTQTPRYLIKTRGQQVTLSCSPISGHRSVSWYQQTPGQGLQFLFEYFSETQRNKGNFPGRFSGRQFSNSRSEMNVSTLELGDSALYLCASSLVGDTQYFGPGTRLTVL.

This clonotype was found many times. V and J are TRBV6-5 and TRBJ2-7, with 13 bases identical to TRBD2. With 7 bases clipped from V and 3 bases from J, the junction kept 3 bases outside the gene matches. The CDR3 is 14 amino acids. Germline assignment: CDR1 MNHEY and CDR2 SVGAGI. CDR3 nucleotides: TGTGCCAGCAAGACTAGCGGGAGGTACTACGAGCAGTACTTC. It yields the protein CASKTSGRYYEQYF.

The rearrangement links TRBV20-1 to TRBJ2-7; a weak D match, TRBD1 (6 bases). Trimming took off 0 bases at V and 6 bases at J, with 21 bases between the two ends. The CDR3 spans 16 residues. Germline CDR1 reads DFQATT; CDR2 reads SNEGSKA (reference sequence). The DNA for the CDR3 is TGCAGTGCTAGAGATTGGGGACACGGGACGGCTGGCGAGCAGTACTTC. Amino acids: CSARDWGHGTAGEQYF.

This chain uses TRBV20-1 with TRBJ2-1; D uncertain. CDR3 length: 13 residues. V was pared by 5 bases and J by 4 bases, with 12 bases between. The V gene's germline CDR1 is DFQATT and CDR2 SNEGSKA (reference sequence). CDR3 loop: CSAASSGYNEQFF. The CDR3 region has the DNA TGCAGTGCTGCCTCGTCCGGATACAATGAGCAGTTCTTC.

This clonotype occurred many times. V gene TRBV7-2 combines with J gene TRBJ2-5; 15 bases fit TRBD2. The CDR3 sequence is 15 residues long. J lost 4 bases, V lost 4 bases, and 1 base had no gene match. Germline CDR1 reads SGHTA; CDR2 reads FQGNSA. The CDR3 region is CASSSGLAGGETQYF. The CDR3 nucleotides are TGTGCCAGCAGCTCGGGACTAGCGGGAGGAGAGACCCAGTACTTC.

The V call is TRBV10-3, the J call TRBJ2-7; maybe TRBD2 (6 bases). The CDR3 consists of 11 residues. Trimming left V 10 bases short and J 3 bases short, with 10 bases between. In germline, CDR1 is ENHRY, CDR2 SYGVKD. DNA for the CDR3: TGTGCCAGCACCGGGAGCTACGAGCAGTACTTC. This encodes CASTGSYEQYF.

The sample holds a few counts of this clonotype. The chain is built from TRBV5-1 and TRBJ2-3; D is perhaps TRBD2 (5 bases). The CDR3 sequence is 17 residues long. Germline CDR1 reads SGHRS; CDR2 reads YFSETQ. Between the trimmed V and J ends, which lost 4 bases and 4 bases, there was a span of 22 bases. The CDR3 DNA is TGCGCCAGCAGCCAACCGATAAGAGGGAAGGCTGCAGATACGCAGTATTTT. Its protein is CASSQPIRGKAADTQYF.

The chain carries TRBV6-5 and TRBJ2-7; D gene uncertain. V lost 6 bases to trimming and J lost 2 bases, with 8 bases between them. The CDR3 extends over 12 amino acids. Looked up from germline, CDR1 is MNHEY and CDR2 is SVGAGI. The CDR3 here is CASSSRTYEQYF. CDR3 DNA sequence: TGTGCCAGCAGCTCAAGAACCTACGAGCAGTACTTC.

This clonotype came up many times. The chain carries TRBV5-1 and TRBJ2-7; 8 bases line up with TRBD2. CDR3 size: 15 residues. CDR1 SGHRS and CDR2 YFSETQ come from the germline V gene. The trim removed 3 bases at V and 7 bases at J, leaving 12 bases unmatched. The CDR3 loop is CASSSREAGAGEQYF. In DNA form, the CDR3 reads TGCGCCAGCAGCTCCAGGGAAGCGGGAGCGGGAGAGCAGTACTTC. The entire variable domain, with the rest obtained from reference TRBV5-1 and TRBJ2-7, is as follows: KAGVTQTPRYLIKTRGQQVTLSCSPISGHRSVSWYQQTPGQGLQFLFEYFSETQRNKGNFPGRFSGRQFSNSRSEMNVSTLELGDSALYLCASSSREAGAGEQYFGPGTRLTVT.

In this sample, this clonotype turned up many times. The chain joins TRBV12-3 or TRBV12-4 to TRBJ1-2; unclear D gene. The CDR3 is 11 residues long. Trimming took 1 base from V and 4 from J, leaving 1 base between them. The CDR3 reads CASSLGYGYTF. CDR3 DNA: TGTGCCAGCAGTTTAGGCTATGGCTACACCTTC.

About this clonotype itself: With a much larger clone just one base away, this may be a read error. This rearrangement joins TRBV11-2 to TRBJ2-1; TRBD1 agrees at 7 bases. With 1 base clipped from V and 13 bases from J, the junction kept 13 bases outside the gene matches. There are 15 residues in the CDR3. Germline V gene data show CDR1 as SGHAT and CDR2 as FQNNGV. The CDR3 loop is CASSLGKRGRDRQFF. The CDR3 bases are TGTGCCAGCAGCTTAGGTAAGAGGGGGCGCGATCGTCAGTTCTTC.

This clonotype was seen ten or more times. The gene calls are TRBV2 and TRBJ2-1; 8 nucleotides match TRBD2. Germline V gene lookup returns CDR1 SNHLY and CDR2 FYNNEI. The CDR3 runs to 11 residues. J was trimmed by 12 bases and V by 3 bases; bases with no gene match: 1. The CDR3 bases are TGTGCCAGCAGTGAGGGGACTAGGCAGTTCTTC. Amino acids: CASSEGTRQFF.

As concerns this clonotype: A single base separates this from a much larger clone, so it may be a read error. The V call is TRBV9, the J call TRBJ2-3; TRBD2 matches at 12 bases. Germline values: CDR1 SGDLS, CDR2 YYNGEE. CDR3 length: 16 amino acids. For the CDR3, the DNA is TGTACCAGCAGCCCCCTAGCGGGAGGGGCTACAGATACGCAGTATTTT. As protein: CTSSPLAGGATDTQYF.

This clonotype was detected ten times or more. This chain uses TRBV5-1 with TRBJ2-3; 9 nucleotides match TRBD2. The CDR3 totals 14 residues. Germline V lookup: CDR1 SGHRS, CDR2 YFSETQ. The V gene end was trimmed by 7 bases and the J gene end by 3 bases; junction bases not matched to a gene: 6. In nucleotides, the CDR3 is TGCGCCAGCTTTAGCGGGAGAACTACAGATACGCAGTATTTT. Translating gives CASFSGRTTDTQYF. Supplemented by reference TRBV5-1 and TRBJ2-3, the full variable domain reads KAGVTQTPRYLIKTRGQQVTLSCSPISGHRSVSWYQQTPGQGLQFLFEYFSETQRNKGNFPGRFSGRQFSNSRSEMNVSTLELGDSALYLCASFSGRTTDTQYFGPGTRLTVL.

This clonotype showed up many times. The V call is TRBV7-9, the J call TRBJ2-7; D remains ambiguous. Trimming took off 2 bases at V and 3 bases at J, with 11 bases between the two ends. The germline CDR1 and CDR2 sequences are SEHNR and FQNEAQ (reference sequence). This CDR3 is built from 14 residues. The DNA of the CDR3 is TGTGCCAGCAGCTTACCGGCAGACAACTACGAGCAGTACTTC. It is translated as CASSLPADNYEQYF.